The entry below describes one T cell receptor (beta chain). Its antigen is unknown. These data come from a study of beta chain features in type 1 diabetes. Study-level points and caveats: Shorter TCRB CDR3s, moderately but significantly so, were found in Type 1 diabetes patients in all four CD4+ subsets. PCR might show a preference for shorter templates, equally across patients and controls.

Expressed TCRB transcripts were sequenced because the entire RNA isolate underwent reverse transcription. The table came from immunoSEQ multiplex PCR; TCRdb's copy has only in-frame clones and leaves some out. The sample shows about 700,000 clones, roughly 13% of them seen only once. The CDR3 sequence is 15 residues long. Losses at the gene ends were 5 bases for V and 4 bases for J; bases not matched to a gene: 10. CDR1 and CDR2 from the germline V gene are SGHNT and YYREEE (reference sequence). The sequenced material came from naive CD4+ T cells from blood. The chain couples TRBV5-4 to TRBJ2-7, with 9 bases lining up with TRBD2. The TCR was taken from a man aged 18 to 29 with type 1 diabetes. The CDR3: CASSKRTSVGYEQYF. In DNA form, the CDR3 reads TGTGCCAGCAGTAAGAGGACTAGCGTGGGTTACGAGCAGTACTTC.